The following is a TCR beta chain sequence with its context. This specimen comes from a study of OX40 agonist ivuxolimab in advanced cancers. The V segment lost 1 base and the J segment 0 bases; nucleotides outside the gene matches: 4. The germline gives CDR1 SGHRS, CDR2 YFSETQ. The CDR3 is made up of 17 amino acids. Clones were read by immunoSEQ multiplex PCR, and TCRdb kept only the in-frame ones, dropping some. The repertoire holds approximately 70,000 clones, with 88% as singletons. This receptor was taken from an adult with an advanced solid tumor such as melanoma, head and neck, liver or kidney cancer. The specimen was CD4+ or CD8+ T cells sorted from blood, collected in a trial of the OX40 agonist ivuxolimab. J is TRBJ2-3 and V is TRBV5-1; TRBD2 aligns across 11 bases. This CDR3 is CASSLLAGGRSTDTQYF. CDR3 bases: TGCGCCAGCAGCTTGCTAGCGGGGGGCCGGAGCACAGATACGCAGTATTTT.